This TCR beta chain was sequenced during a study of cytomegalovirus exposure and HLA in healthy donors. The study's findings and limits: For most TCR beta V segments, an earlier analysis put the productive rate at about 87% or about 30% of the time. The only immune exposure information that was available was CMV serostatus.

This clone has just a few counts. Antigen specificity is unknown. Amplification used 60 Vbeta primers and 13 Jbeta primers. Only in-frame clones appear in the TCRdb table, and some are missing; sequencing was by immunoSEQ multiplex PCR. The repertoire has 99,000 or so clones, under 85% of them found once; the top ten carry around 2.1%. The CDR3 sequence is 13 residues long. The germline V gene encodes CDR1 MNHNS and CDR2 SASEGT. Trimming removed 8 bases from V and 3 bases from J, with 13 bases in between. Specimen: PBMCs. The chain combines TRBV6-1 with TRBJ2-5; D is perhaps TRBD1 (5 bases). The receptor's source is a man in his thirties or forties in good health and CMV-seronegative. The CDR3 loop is CASSRQFEETQYF. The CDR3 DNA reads TGTGCCAGCTCGAGACAGTTCGAAGAGACCCAGTACTTC.